This TCR beta chain was sequenced in a study of control samples from healthy donors and cancer patients. The CDR3 length is 14 residues. V lost 7 bases to trimming and J lost 1 base; unmatched junction nucleotides: 5. In germline, CDR1 is SGHRS, CDR2 YFSETQ. TCRdb keeps only in-frame clones here, not all; method: immunoSEQ multiplex PCR. The data contain 140,000 or so clones, 89% of them singletons. The sequence derives from a man aged 25 to 45 in good health. The chain employs TRBV5-1 and TRBJ2-7; 10 nucleotides line up with TRBD2. The sample consisted of blood. The CDR3 is CASGRTSGSYEQYF. CDR3 nucleotides: TGCGCCAGCGGGAGGACTAGCGGATCCTACGAGCAGTACTTC.